This T cell receptor (beta chain) was obtained from a study of beta chain features in type 1 diabetes. Overall study context: All samples combined gave 90 million to 130 million sorted cells for examination. Study-level points and caveats: In the patient group, naive, central memory and Treg TCRB repertoires seemed more alike than in the healthy donor group. Possible PCR preference for shorter templates applied equally to patients and controls. Within each of all four CD4+ subsets, Type 1 diabetes patients had TCRB CDR3s that were moderately but significantly shorter.

The CDR3 has 16 residues. Germline values: CDR1 SGHTA, CDR2 FQGTGA. V shed 5 bases, J shed 4 bases, and the junction held 13 bases outside the gene matches. This clone occurred a few times. Its antigen remains unknown. Since all of the isolated RNA was reverse transcribed, expressed TCRB transcripts were what got sequenced. The table came from immunoSEQ multiplex PCR; TCRdb's copy has only in-frame clones and leaves some out. The data contain approximately 600,000 clones, around an eighth of them seen just once; the ten biggest clones take up approximately 0.11%. This sequence originates from a man between 25 and 39 years old with type 1 diabetes. The chain links TRBV7-3 to TRBJ1-2; 7 bases are a match to TRBD1. Sequences were obtained from naive CD4+ T cells from blood. Here the CDR3 reads CASSLLPGQIFYGYTF. The CDR3 DNA reads TGTGCCAGCAGCCTCTTACCGGGACAGATTTTCTATGGCTACACCTTC.